Listed below are T cell receptor beta chains from one sample, sequenced in a study of blood T cell repertoires in COVID-19. Produced via immunoSEQ multiplex PCR; TCRdb's table is partial and in-frame only. The table records nearly 350,000 clones, about 86% of them present only once. The sequenced material came from peripheral blood. All receptors derive from a man in his thirties or forties with active or convalescent COVID-19. Each CDR3 is given with its conserved first and last residue. A D gene is named only where the DNA matches it firmly. Only some rows state a clone size, as once, few, many or a class for expanded clones.

j_call | d_call | v_call | clone_size | cdr3_length | cdr3_nt | cdr3_aa
TRBJ2-1 | TRBD2 | TRBV24-1 | NA | 15 | TGTGCCACCGGGGAGGGCGGGGCTTCCTACAATGAGCAGTTCTTC | CATGEGGASYNEQFF
TRBJ2-2 | NA | TRBV11-3 | NA | 14 | TGTGCCAGCAGCTTCCGGGGAGGTGCCGGGGAGCTGTTTTTT | CASSFRGGAGELFF
TRBJ1-5 | TRBD1 | TRBV3-1/TRBV3-2 | NA | 15 | TGTGCCAGCAGTCCCGGGACAGGGGCTTATCAGCCCCAGCATTTT | CASSPGTGAYQPQHF
TRBJ1-2 | NA | TRBV5-1 | NA | 14 | TGCGCCAGCAGCTTGGGCGACACAGGCTATGGCTACACCTTC | CASSLGDTGYGYTF
TRBJ2-1 | TRBD2 | TRBV5-6 | NA | 15 | TGTGCCAGCAGCCTAGCGGGTGGGGGCTACAATGAGCAGTTCTTC | CASSLAGGGYNEQFF
TRBJ1-2 | NA | TRBV6-5 | NA | 11 | TGTGCCAGCAGGAGGGAAAGTGGCTACACCTTC | CASRRESGYTF
TRBJ2-7 | NA | TRBV19 | NA | 13 | TGTGCCAGCCGTCCCAGGGATGGGTACGAGCAGTACTTC | CASRPRDGYEQYF
TRBJ1-1 | TRBD1 | TRBV7-2 | NA | 15 | TGTGCCAGCAGCTTAGCAAGGGGGCGCGGCACTGAAGCTTTCTTT | CASSLARGRGTEAFF
TRBJ1-4 | TRBD1 | TRBV29-1 | NA | 12 | TGCAGCGTGTGGGACAGCAATGAAAAACTGTTTTTT | CSVWDSNEKLFF
TRBJ1-3 | NA | TRBV5-1 | NA | 14 | TGCGCCAGCGAGGACACCAGCTCTGGAAACACCATATATTTT | CASEDTSSGNTIYF
TRBJ1-1 | NA | TRBV7-3 | NA | 13 | TGTGCCAGCAGCTTATCAGTAAACACTGAAGCTTTCTTT | CASSLSVNTEAFF
TRBJ2-1 | NA | TRBV2 | once | 12 | TGTGCCAGCAGTGAACTTCGAGATGAGCAGTTCTTC | CASSELRDEQFF
TRBJ1-3 | NA | TRBV6-6 | NA | 15 | TGTGCCAGCAGTTACTCAAATGCCAGGGTAGGCACCATATATTTT | CASSYSNARVGTIYF
TRBJ1-5 | NA | TRBV6-2/TRBV6-3 | few | 12 | TGTGCCAGCAGTTACGGCATTCAGGGCCTGTATTTT | CASSYGIQGLYF
TRBJ2-1 | TRBD2 | TRBV7-8 | NA | 12 | TGTGCCAGCAGCCAACCGCCGGGACTACGGTTCTTC | CASSQPPGLRFF
TRBJ2-7 | NA | TRBV5-6 | once | 13 | TGTGCCAGCAGCTTGGAACCTGAGGACGAGCAGTACTTC | CASSLEPEDEQYF
TRBJ2-2 | NA | TRBV11-2 | once | 14 | TGTGCCAGCACCTTGACTAGGAACACCGGGGAGCTGTTTTTT | CASTLTRNTGELFF
TRBJ1-6 | TRBD1 | TRBV19 | NA | 13 | TGTGCCGCCAAGACAGGGGATTATTCACCCCTCCACTTT | CAAKTGDYSPLHF
TRBJ2-1 | NA | TRBV7-8 | few | 16 | TGTGCCAGCAGCGCACTAGACTGGAGCTCCTACAATGAGCAGTTCTTC | CASSALDWSSYNEQFF
TRBJ1-4 | NA | TRBV6-2/TRBV6-3 | NA | 16 | TGTGCCAGCAGTCGAGGGGGAAGGTTGCCTAATGAAAAACTGTTTTTT | CASSRGGRLPNEKLFF
TRBJ1-2 | NA | TRBV30 | NA | 14 | TGTGCCTGGAGTGTACAGGGATATGTGGGGGGCTACACCTTC | CAWSVQGYVGGYTF
TRBJ1-6 | NA | TRBV11-2 | NA | 14 | TGTGCCAGCAGCTTAGCCAGTTATAATTCACCCCTCCACTTT | CASSLASYNSPLHF
TRBJ1-2 | NA | TRBV2 | NA | 15 | TGTGCCTCTCAAGATGGAACAGGAAAAAGCTATGGCTACACCTTC | CASQDGTGKSYGYTF
TRBJ2-7 | NA | TRBV7-9 | NA | 14 | TGTGCCAGCAGCTTGGCTGAGGGTATGTACGAGCAGTACTTC | CASSLAEGMYEQYF
TRBJ2-5 | TRBD2 | TRBV28 | NA | 17 | TGTGCCAGCAGTCCACATGGATTACTAGCGGGACAAGAGACCCAGTACTTC | CASSPHGLLAGQETQYF
TRBJ2-1 | NA | TRBV6-2/TRBV6-3 | NA | 13 | TGTGCCAGCAGTTATAGCAGAAACAATGAGCAGTTCTTC | CASSYSRNNEQFF
TRBJ1-2 | NA | TRBV4-3 | NA | 15 | TGCGCCAGCAGCCAAGATTGGACAGTTAACTATGGCTACACCTTC | CASSQDWTVNYGYTF
TRBJ2-7 | TRBD2 | TRBV3-1/TRBV3-2 | NA | 19 | TGTGCCAGCAGCCATTCGGGACTAGCGGGGGGGTCCCTCTCCTACGAGCAGTACTTC | CASSHSGLAGGSLSYEQYF
TRBJ1-4 | NA | TRBV3-1/TRBV3-2 | NA | 15 | TGTGCCAGCAGCCGCAGACGGGTGACTAATGAAAAACTGTTTTTT | CASSRRRVTNEKLFF
TRBJ1-2 | TRBD1 | TRBV2 | NA | 16 | TGTGCCAGCAGTGTGGTTCTTCGGACAGGGGGCCGGGGCTACACCTTC | CASSVVLRTGGRGYTF
TRBJ2-7 | TRBD2 | TRBV4-1 | few | 15 | TGCGCCAGCAGCCCCGGACTAGCGAAAAGATACGAGCAGTACTTC | CASSPGLAKRYEQYF
TRBJ2-7 | TRBD2 | TRBV6-6 | once | 13 | TGTGCCAGCAAAAGGCTAGCGGACTACGAGCAGTACTTC | CASKRLADYEQYF
TRBJ2-7 | NA | TRBV30 | NA | 13 | TGTGCCTGGAGTGCGGGTCATCCGTACGAGCAGTACTTC | CAWSAGHPYEQYF
TRBJ1-4 | TRBD1 | TRBV19 | NA | 14 | TGTGCCAGTACCCCCCGGGACAGGGACGAAAAACTGTTTTTT | CASTPRDRDEKLFF
TRBJ1-1 | TRBD1 | TRBV6-5 | NA | 14 | TGTGCCAGCAGTTACGTGGACAGGGACACTGAAGCTTTCTTT | CASSYVDRDTEAFF
TRBJ2-7 | TRBD1 | TRBV18 | NA | 14 | TGTGCCAGCTCACGGGACAGGGATAGCCACGAGCAGTACTTC | CASSRDRDSHEQYF
TRBJ2-1 | NA | TRBV4-1 | once | 18 | TGCGCCAGCAGCCAAGGGTCTTATAAGCGCAGCTCCTACAATGAGCAGTTCTTC | CASSQGSYKRSSYNEQFF
TRBJ2-3 | TRBD1 | TRBV7-9 | NA | 16 | TGTGCCAGCAGCCCCCACAGGGGGCGTAGCACAGATACGCAGTATTTT | CASSPHRGRSTDTQYF
TRBJ2-5 | TRBD1 | TRBV6-4 | NA | 15 | TGTGCCAGCAGTGACGCCCCGGGACAGGGAGGGACCCAGTACTTC | CASSDAPGQGGTQYF
TRBJ1-2 | TRBD1 | TRBV2 | NA | 12 | TGTGCCAGCAGCCAGGGGGTGGATGGCTACACCTTC | CASSQGVDGYTF